A selection of T cell receptor beta chains follows, all from one sample in a study of T cells in localized non-small cell lung cancer. Clones were read by immunoSEQ multiplex PCR, and TCRdb kept only the in-frame ones, dropping some. The data show 61,000 or so clones, 86% seen once. Source: peripheral blood, taken before any cancer treatment. The receptors were gathered from a woman aged 40 to 75 with stage I lung adenocarcinoma. CDR3s include the opening cysteine and the closing phenylalanine or tryptophan. Fields, in order: CDR3 DNA, CDR3 protein, clone size, V gene, CDR3 length, D gene, J gene. A D gene is named only where the DNA matches it firmly. Clone sizes are given selectively: once, few, many, or a class where the clone is expanded.

CDR3 DNA: TGTGCCAGCAGCCCCCCCCGGGCTAGTAATGAAAAACTGTTTTTT
CDR3 protein: CASSPPRASNEKLFF
clone size: .
V gene: TRBV7-9
CDR3 length: 15
D gene: .
J gene: TRBJ1-4

CDR3 DNA: TGTGCCATCATCGGGACTAGCGGGGGGCCCTCATTAACCACAGATACGCAGTATTTT
CDR3 protein: CAIIGTSGGPSLTTDTQYF
clone size: .
V gene: TRBV10-3
CDR3 length: 19
D gene: TRBD2
J gene: TRBJ2-3

CDR3 DNA: TGCGCCAGCAGCTTGGGGCAGGCGACTGAGACCCAGTACTTC
CDR3 protein: CASSLGQATETQYF
clone size: .
V gene: TRBV5-1
CDR3 length: 14
D gene: .
J gene: TRBJ2-5

CDR3 DNA: TGTGCCAGCAGTCCCTCGGGACACATGAACACTGAAGCTTTCTTT
CDR3 protein: CASSPSGHMNTEAFF
clone size: .
V gene: TRBV6-5
CDR3 length: 15
D gene: .
J gene: TRBJ1-1

CDR3 DNA: TGTGCCTGGATGGGAACAGGGGGAGGGTTAGGGAACACTGAAGCTTTCTTT
CDR3 protein: CAWMGTGGGLGNTEAFF
clone size: .
V gene: TRBV30
CDR3 length: 17
D gene: TRBD1
J gene: TRBJ1-1

CDR3 DNA: TGTGCCAGCAGTTACTCCTCGGAGTCCGGCTACACCTTC
CDR3 protein: CASSYSSESGYTF
clone size: .
V gene: TRBV6-5
CDR3 length: 13
D gene: .
J gene: TRBJ1-2

CDR3 DNA: TGTGCCAGCAGCTTGGACTGGACCAAAGAGACCCAGTACTTC
CDR3 protein: CASSLDWTKETQYF
clone size: once
V gene: TRBV5-6
CDR3 length: 14
D gene: .
J gene: TRBJ2-5

CDR3 DNA: TGTGCCAGCAGCCACAACAGGGGCGGGAACTCACCCCTCCACTTT
CDR3 protein: CASSHNRGGNSPLHF
clone size: .
V gene: TRBV21-1
CDR3 length: 15
D gene: .
J gene: TRBJ1-6

CDR3 DNA: TGCGCCAGCAGCTTGAGACTAGCCGACGATACGCAGTATTTT
CDR3 protein: CASSLRLADDTQYF
clone size: .
V gene: TRBV5-1
CDR3 length: 14
D gene: TRBD2
J gene: TRBJ2-3

CDR3 DNA: TGTGCCAGCAGCTCGGGACCCCTGACAGGAAGCTACGAGCAGTACTTC
CDR3 protein: CASSSGPLTGSYEQYF
clone size: .
V gene: TRBV5-4
CDR3 length: 16
D gene: .
J gene: TRBJ2-7

CDR3 DNA: TGCAGCGTTGCTATGACGGATAACTATGGCTACACCTTC
CDR3 protein: CSVAMTDNYGYTF
clone size: once
V gene: TRBV29-1
CDR3 length: 13
D gene: .
J gene: TRBJ1-2

CDR3 DNA: TGTGCCAGCAGCTTACTAGCGGGGGGTACCACAGATACGCAGTATTTT
CDR3 protein: CASSLLAGGTTDTQYF
clone size: .
V gene: TRBV7-2
CDR3 length: 16
D gene: TRBD2
J gene: TRBJ2-3

CDR3 DNA: TGTGCCTGGAGTGTATCCTGGGCCTACTATGGCTACACCTTC
CDR3 protein: CAWSVSWAYYGYTF
clone size: .
V gene: TRBV30
CDR3 length: 14
D gene: .
J gene: TRBJ1-2

CDR3 DNA: TGCGCCAGCAGTGAACAGGGAGGAAACACCATATATTTT
CDR3 protein: CASSEQGGNTIYF
clone size: .
V gene: TRBV10-2
CDR3 length: 13
D gene: .
J gene: TRBJ1-3

CDR3 DNA: TGTGCCAGCAGCCAAGACAGGATGGATGGCTACACCTTC
CDR3 protein: CASSQDRMDGYTF
clone size: .
V gene: TRBV4-2
CDR3 length: 13
D gene: .
J gene: TRBJ1-2

CDR3 DNA: TGTGCCAGCAGTGAACGGGGGGATGCCTACGAGCAGTACTTC
CDR3 protein: CASSERGDAYEQYF
clone size: .
V gene: TRBV6-1
CDR3 length: 14
D gene: TRBD2
J gene: TRBJ2-7

CDR3 DNA: TGTGCCAGTTGCATGGATAGCAATCAGCCCCAGCATTTT
CDR3 protein: CASCMDSNQPQHF
clone size: .
V gene: TRBV19
CDR3 length: 13
D gene: .
J gene: TRBJ1-5

CDR3 DNA: TGCAGCTCTGTGAGCTCCTACAATGAGCAGTTCTTC
CDR3 protein: CSSVSSYNEQFF
clone size: .
V gene: TRBV29-1
CDR3 length: 12
D gene: .
J gene: TRBJ2-1

CDR3 DNA: TGTGCCAGTAGTATTGCACTCTCGGAGACCCAGTACTTC
CDR3 protein: CASSIALSETQYF
clone size: .
V gene: TRBV19
CDR3 length: 13
D gene: .
J gene: TRBJ2-5

CDR3 DNA: TGTGCCAGCAGCTTGGGGGCGACGCCTGACGTGACCCAGTACTTC
CDR3 protein: CASSLGATPDVTQYF
clone size: .
V gene: TRBV5-8
CDR3 length: 15
D gene: .
J gene: TRBJ2-5

CDR3 DNA: TGTGCCAGCATACCCGTAGCGGGGGGGCCTAATGAGCAGTTCTTC
CDR3 protein: CASIPVAGGPNEQFF
clone size: .
V gene: TRBV28
CDR3 length: 15
D gene: TRBD2
J gene: TRBJ2-1

CDR3 DNA: TGCGCCAGCAGCTTGATAGAGGGGGGCAATAATTCACCCCTCCACTTT
CDR3 protein: CASSLIEGGNNSPLHF
clone size: once
V gene: TRBV5-1
CDR3 length: 16
D gene: .
J gene: TRBJ1-6

CDR3 DNA: TGTGCCAGCAGTTTTCAACAACGGGAGACCCAGTACTTC
CDR3 protein: CASSFQQRETQYF
clone size: .
V gene: TRBV27
CDR3 length: 13
D gene: .
J gene: TRBJ2-5